The next 19 T cell receptor beta chains were all read from a single sample in a study of T-cell memory formation after mild COVID-19. MiXCR, run by TCRdb on the 5' RACE reads, gives a single entry per CDR3 protein. The sample includes fewer than 500,000 distinct CDR3 sequences, roughly 23% of them seen just once. Source material: PBMCs or a T cell subset sorted from them (not recorded which). Every receptor here comes from an adult woman who had mild COVID-19 (a few samples of this study predate the infection). Cell type and time point are not known.

CDR3 protein: CASGPGIMNTEAFF. The DNA for the CDR3 is TGTGCCAGCGGGCCAGGGATCATGAACACTGAAGCTTTCTTT. The J gene is TRBJ1-1, the V gene TRBV12-3 or TRBV12-4, with D perhaps TRBD1 (5 bases). The V end was cut by 8 bases, the J end by 0 bases, with 13 bases between. This CDR3 is 14 amino acids long.

This clonotype was detected only once. The J gene is TRBJ1-1, the V gene TRBV6-5; 7 bases are shared with TRBD1. The germline V gene has CDR1 MNHEY and CDR2 SVGAGI. V trimming: 2 bases; J trimming: 7 bases; junction bases outside the gene matches: 10. The CDR3 has 15 amino acids. CDR3 bases: TGTGCCAGCAGTTACACCAGGGACAGTCGAATTGAAGCTTTCTTT. This translates into CASSYTRDSRIEAFF.

The chain links TRBV13 to TRBJ2-7, with 15 bases fitting TRBD2. Germline CDR1 reads PRHDT; CDR2 reads FYEKMQ (reference sequence). The CDR3 consists of 18 residues. V was pared by 5 bases and J by 0 bases, with 8 bases of the junction left unmatched. CDR3 in amino acids: CASSPGLAGGTSSYEQYF. The CDR3 DNA sequence: TGTGCCAGCAGCCCCGGACTAGCGGGAGGGACCAGCTCCTACGAGCAGTACTTC.

This clonotype was found many times. This rearrangement joins TRBV4-3 to TRBJ2-2; tentative D call: TRBD2 (6 bases). Trimming pared 0 bases from V and 7 bases from J, leaving 15 bases between. CDR1 LGHNA and CDR2 YSLEER come from the germline V gene. This CDR3 region has 16 residues. The CDR3: CASSQDNELANGELFF. The CDR3 bases are TGCGCCAGCAGCCAAGATAACGAGCTAGCGAACGGGGAGCTGTTTTTT.

A few counts support this clonotype. V gene TRBV11-2 combines with J gene TRBJ2-5, with D possibly being TRBD1 (6 bases). Germline values: CDR1 SGHAT, CDR2 FQNNGV. The CDR3 contains 13 residues. The V gene lost 2 bases and the J gene lost 4 bases, with 8 bases spanning the gap. This CDR3 is CASSLQGLETQYF. The CDR3 DNA follows: TGTGCCAGCAGCTTACAGGGGTTAGAGACCCAGTACTTC.

The rearrangement joins TRBV20-1 to TRBJ1-5; tentatively, D is TRBD1 (6 bases). There are 15 residues in the CDR3. Trimming took 6 bases from V and 5 from J, leaving 20 bases between them. Germline assignment: CDR1 DFQATT and CDR2 SNEGSKA (reference sequence). The CDR3 DNA reads as TGCAGTGCCGCCAGGGGTGGGTACTCGTATCAGCCCCAGCATTTT. Residues: CSAARGGYSYQPQHF.

This clonotype occurred a few times. The chain has TRBV12-3 or TRBV12-4 and TRBJ2-7, with a weak D call TRBD2 (5 bases). Trimming took 7 bases from V and 3 from J, leaving 13 bases between them. The CDR3 is 13 amino acids. The chain's CDR3 is CASTPPRGYEQYF. As DNA, the CDR3 is TGTGCCAGCACCCCCCCCCGGGGCTACGAGCAGTACTTC.

This clonotype showed up just a few times. The chain recombines TRBV7-9 with TRBJ2-1; 10 bases are a match to TRBD2. After removal of 2 bases from V and 3 bases from J, the junction contained 10 bases not matched to a gene. The germline gives CDR1 SEHNR, CDR2 FQNEAQ (reference sequence). This CDR3 is 18 amino acids long. CDR3 in amino acids: CASSLRLLGLADYNEQFF. The DNA for the CDR3 is TGTGCCAGCAGCTTACGTCTTTTAGGACTAGCGGACTACAATGAGCAGTTCTTC.

The J gene is TRBJ2-7, the V gene TRBV9; D possibly corresponds to TRBD1 (6 bases). The germline V gene encodes CDR1 SGDLS and CDR2 YYNGEE. This CDR3 contains 16 residues. Trimming pared 0 bases from V and 0 bases from J, leaving 13 bases between. The CDR3 bases are TGTGCCAGCAGCGTAGCTGACAGGTCAAGCTCCTACGAGCAGTACTTC. This sequence encodes CASSVADRSSSYEQYF. Full variable domain (rest looked up from reference TRBV9 and TRBJ2-7): DSGVTQTPKHLITATGQRVTLRCSPRSGDLSVYWYQQSLDQGLQFLIQYYNGEERAKGNILERFSAQQFPDLHSELNLSSLELGDSALYFCASSVADRSSSYEQYFGPGTRLTVT.

J is TRBJ2-5 and V is TRBV5-5, with TRBD2 matching 9 bases. CDR1 and CDR2 (germline): SGHKS, YYEKEE (reference sequence). After removal of 2 bases from V and 0 bases from J, the junction contained 2 bases not matched to a gene. CDR3 length equals 15 residues. The CDR3: CASSLPSGNQETQYF. DNA of the CDR3: TGTGCCAGCAGCTTACCTAGCGGGAACCAAGAGACCCAGTACTTC.

The J gene is TRBJ2-7, the V gene TRBV4-1, with D possibly being TRBD1 (6 bases). The CDR3 loop spans 14 amino acids. V dropped 2 bases and J dropped 0 bases, with 8 bases sitting between them. Germline values: CDR1 MGHRA, CDR2 YSYEKL. CDR3 protein: CASSQPDSSYEQYF. The CDR3 DNA reads as TGCGCCAGCAGCCAACCGGACAGCTCCTACGAGCAGTACTTC.

This sequence joins TRBV28 and TRBJ2-3; a weak D match, TRBD2 (6 bases). V gave up 8 bases and J gave up 4 bases, with 16 bases separating them. This CDR3 comprises 14 residues. Per the germline V gene, CDR1 is MDHEN and CDR2 is SYDVKM. The DNA of the CDR3 is TGTGCCAGCCGAGAGGAGGGAATTCCAGATACGCAGTATTTT. Its protein product is CASREEGIPDTQYF.

V is TRBV5-1 and J is TRBJ2-3; 11 bases are a match to TRBD2. The V gene's germline CDR1 is SGHRS and CDR2 YFSETQ. CDR3 length equals 16 residues. J lost 1 base, V lost 3 bases, and 4 bases had no gene match. The CDR3 sequence is CASSYPTSGGTDTQYF. The DNA for the CDR3 is TGCGCCAGCAGCTATCCGACTAGCGGGGGCACAGATACGCAGTATTTT.

This clonotype showed up just a few times. The rearrangement links TRBV9 to TRBJ2-3; tentatively, D is TRBD2 (7 bases). The CDR3 length is 15 residues. The V and J ends lost 3 bases and 5 bases respectively, with 16 bases between them. Germline V CDR1 and CDR2: SGDLS, YYNGEE. The CDR3 loop is CASSGGGGQVDTQYF. In nucleotides, the CDR3 is TGTGCCAGCAGCGGAGGGGGGGGGCAGGTAGATACGCAGTATTTT.

This chain links TRBV4-3 with TRBJ2-7, with TRBD1 matching 7 bases. V lost 0 bases, J lost 6 bases, and 5 bases stayed unmatched. The CDR3 length is 14 residues. Germline V lookup: CDR1 LGHNA, CDR2 YSLEER. CDR3 region: CASSQEGQIGEQYF. For the CDR3, the DNA is TGCGCCAGCAGCCAAGAGGGACAGATCGGCGAGCAGTACTTC.

J is TRBJ1-4 and V is TRBV7-2; D remains ambiguous. This CDR3 has 16 amino acids. CDR1 is SGHTA, CDR2 FQGNSA, per germline. Trimming shortened V by 1 base and J by 3 bases, and 12 bases separated the two germline ends. CDR3 in DNA: TGTGCCAGCAGCTTAGTGCCTGCCGGATCTAATGAAAAACTGTTTTTT. Its protein is CASSLVPAGSNEKLFF.

CDR3 sequence: CASSLASIADRQETQYF. The CDR3 DNA reads TGCGCCAGCAGCTTGGCCTCTATCGCGGACAGACAAGAGACCCAGTACTTC. J is TRBJ2-5 and V is TRBV5-1, with a tentative D call TRBD1 (6 bases). The V end was cut by 0 bases, the J end by 2 bases, with 17 bases between. CDR3 length: 17 residues. CDR1 and CDR2 from the germline V gene are SGHRS and YFSETQ.

V gene TRBV5-1 combines with J gene TRBJ2-7, with 8 bases fitting TRBD1. The CDR3 sequence is 13 residues long. The V gene's germline CDR1 is SGHRS and CDR2 YFSETQ. V was clipped by 4 bases and J by 4 bases; unmatched bases: 4. Here the CDR3 reads CASSKRTGYEQYF. The CDR3 DNA sequence: TGCGCCAGCAGCAAAAGGACAGGGTACGAGCAGTACTTC.

This clonotype was seen more than once but under ten times. The rearrangement links TRBV30 to TRBJ1-1; 12 nucleotides align to TRBD1. The germline V gene has CDR1 GTSNPN and CDR2 SVGIG (reference sequence). CDR3 length equals 19 residues. Trimming took 5 bases from V and 0 from J; bases not matched to a gene: 16. CDR3 residues: CAWDHPPGQGARMNTEAFF. Written as DNA, the CDR3 is TGTGCCTGGGATCACCCCCCGGGACAGGGGGCGAGGATGAACACTGAAGCTTTCTTT.